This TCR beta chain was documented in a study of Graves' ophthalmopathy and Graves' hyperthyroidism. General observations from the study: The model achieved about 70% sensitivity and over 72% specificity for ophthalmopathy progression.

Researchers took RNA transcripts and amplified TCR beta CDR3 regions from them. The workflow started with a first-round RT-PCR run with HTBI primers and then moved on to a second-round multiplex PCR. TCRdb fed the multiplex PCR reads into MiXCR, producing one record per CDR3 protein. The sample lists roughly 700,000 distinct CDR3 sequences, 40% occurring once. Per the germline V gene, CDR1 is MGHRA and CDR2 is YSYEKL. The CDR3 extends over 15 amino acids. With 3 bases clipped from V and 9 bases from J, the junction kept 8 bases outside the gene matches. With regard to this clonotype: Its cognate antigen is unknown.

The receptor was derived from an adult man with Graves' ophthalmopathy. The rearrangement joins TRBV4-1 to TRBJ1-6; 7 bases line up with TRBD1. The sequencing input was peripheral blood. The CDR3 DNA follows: TGCGCCAGCAGCCAGGAAGCAGGGGGTGGTTCACCCCTCCACTTT. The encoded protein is CASSQEAGGGSPLHF.